Sequencing of this T cell receptor (beta chain) was carried out in a study of beta chain features in type 1 diabetes. V was pared by 7 bases and J by 2 bases, with 15 bases between. Germline CDR1 reads SNHLY; CDR2 reads FYNNEI. This CDR3 has 14 amino acids. By way of CD45RO/CCR7/CD25/CD127/CD95/CD27, the CD4+ regulatory, stem cell-like memory, central memory and naive cells were sorted. Concerning this clone: The antigen remains undetermined.

The isolated RNA, all of it, was reverse transcribed, so expressed TCRB transcripts were what got sequenced. Data came from immunoSEQ multiplex PCR; TCRdb stores just in-frame clones and leaves some out. The sample lists around 600,000 clones, around 12% occurring once. Study-level findings and limits: In every one of the four CD4+ subsets, TCRB CDR3s were moderately but significantly shorter in Type 1 diabetes patients. There was no resolution here of whether HLA type influences TCRB rearrangement. cDNA-based reads could over-represent cells with high TCR expression.

The receptor was derived from a man aged 25 to 40 with type 1 diabetes. V usage is TRBV2 and J usage is TRBJ2-7, with D maybe TRBD1 (5 bases). Material: naive CD4+ T cells from blood. Here the CDR3 DNA reads TGTGCCAGCAACCTGTGGACACAAACCTACGAGCAGTACTTC. This gives the protein CASNLWTQTYEQYF.